This is a list of T cell receptor beta chains from one sample in a study of T cell responses to AZD1222 COVID-19 vaccine. Sequencing used immunoSEQ multiplex PCR; TCRdb keeps in-frame clones, though not all of them. The sample includes around 130,000 clones, approximately 90% of them seen just once. The source material was peripheral blood, sampled 28 days after the second AZD1222 dose. The source is an adult who received the AZD1222 COVID-19 vaccine. The CDR3 runs from the conserved cysteine through the conserved F or W. Fields, in order: D gene, J gene, V gene, clone size, CDR3 protein, CDR3 DNA. A D gene is named only where the DNA matches it firmly. Clone sizes are given selectively: once, few, many, or a class where the clone is expanded.

d_gene: .; j_gene: TRBJ2-4; v_gene: TRBV5-1; abundance: .; CDR3aa: CASSLALGVDIQYF; CDR3nt: TGCGCCAGCAGCTTGGCCCTGGGGGTAGACATTCAGTACTTC
d_gene: TRBD2; j_gene: TRBJ2-7; v_gene: TRBV6-1; abundance: .; CDR3aa: CASSELMGGDEQYF; CDR3nt: TGTGCCAGCAGTGAACTTATGGGGGGGGACGAGCAGTACTTC
d_gene: .; j_gene: TRBJ1-2; v_gene: TRBV5-1; abundance: .; CDR3aa: CASSQQGVGRGYTF; CDR3nt: TGCGCCAGCAGCCAACAGGGAGTAGGACGTGGCTACACCTTC
d_gene: .; j_gene: TRBJ1-2; v_gene: TRBV6-2/TRBV6-3; abundance: .; CDR3aa: CASSYPGAFFGYTF; CDR3nt: TGTGCCAGCAGTTACCCGGGGGCGTTTTTTGGCTACACCTTC
d_gene: .; j_gene: TRBJ2-3; v_gene: TRBV11-2; abundance: .; CDR3aa: CASSLVTGSTDTQYF; CDR3nt: TGTGCCAGCAGCTTAGTCACAGGGAGCACAGATACGCAGTATTTT
d_gene: TRBD1; j_gene: TRBJ2-1; v_gene: TRBV5-1; abundance: .; CDR3aa: CASTEGQGGYNEQFF; CDR3nt: TGCGCCAGCACCGAGGGACAGGGAGGCTACAATGAGCAGTTCTTC
d_gene: TRBD1; j_gene: TRBJ2-5; v_gene: TRBV29-1; abundance: .; CDR3aa: CSVAAGTGVETQYF; CDR3nt: TGCAGCGTTGCCGCCGGGACAGGGGTAGAGACCCAGTACTTC
d_gene: .; j_gene: TRBJ2-3; v_gene: TRBV19; abundance: .; CDR3aa: CASSHTWDRTDTQYF; CDR3nt: TGTGCCAGTAGTCATACATGGGACCGCACAGATACGCAGTATTTT
d_gene: TRBD1; j_gene: TRBJ1-2; v_gene: TRBV6-5; abundance: .; CDR3aa: CASSPGQAYGYTF; CDR3nt: TGTGCCAGCAGCCCCGGACAGGCGTATGGCTACACCTTC
d_gene: TRBD1; j_gene: TRBJ2-1; v_gene: TRBV30; abundance: once; CDR3aa: CAWSDDRVIYNEQFF; CDR3nt: TGTGCCTGGAGTGACGACAGGGTGATATACAATGAGCAGTTCTTC
d_gene: TRBD1; j_gene: TRBJ1-2; v_gene: TRBV3-1/TRBV3-2; abundance: .; CDR3aa: CASSRDRGSYTF; CDR3nt: TGTGCCAGCAGCCGGGACAGGGGGAGTTACACCTTC
d_gene: TRBD2; j_gene: TRBJ2-1; v_gene: TRBV7-2; abundance: .; CDR3aa: CASSTSGSSYNEQFF; CDR3nt: TGTGCCAGCAGTACTAGCGGGTCCTCCTACAATGAGCAGTTCTTC
d_gene: TRBD1; j_gene: TRBJ2-1; v_gene: TRBV7-9; abundance: .; CDR3aa: CASSFPGQGGNEQFF; CDR3nt: TGTGCCAGCAGCTTCCCGGGACAGGGCGGTAATGAGCAGTTCTTC
d_gene: .; j_gene: TRBJ1-3; v_gene: TRBV12-3/TRBV12-4; abundance: .; CDR3aa: CASSYRVGNTIYF; CDR3nt: TGTGCCAGCAGTTACAGGGTCGGTAACACCATATATTTT
d_gene: .; j_gene: TRBJ2-2; v_gene: TRBV11-3; abundance: .; CDR3aa: CASSLGFWTTNTGELFF; CDR3nt: TGTGCCAGCAGCTTAGGGTTTTGGACAACGAACACCGGGGAGCTGTTTTTT
d_gene: .; j_gene: TRBJ1-2; v_gene: TRBV18; abundance: .; CDR3aa: CASSQGILDIDGYTF; CDR3nt: TGTGCCAGCTCACAGGGAATTCTTGACATCGATGGCTACACCTTC
d_gene: .; j_gene: TRBJ2-1; v_gene: TRBV2; abundance: .; CDR3aa: CASSDILPAYNEQFF; CDR3nt: TGTGCCAGCAGTGATATACTTCCCGCCTACAATGAGCAGTTCTTC
d_gene: .; j_gene: TRBJ1-2; v_gene: TRBV11-2; abundance: .; CDR3aa: CASSLGGRGYTF; CDR3nt: TGTGCCAGCAGCTTAGGGGGGAGGGGCTACACCTTC
d_gene: TRBD2; j_gene: TRBJ2-1; v_gene: TRBV5-1; abundance: .; CDR3aa: CASTLAGGPDYEQFF; CDR3nt: TGCGCCAGCACCTTAGCGGGAGGGCCCGACTATGAGCAGTTCTTC
d_gene: .; j_gene: TRBJ1-2; v_gene: TRBV6-5; abundance: .; CDR3aa: CASSYSIIRAGDGYTF; CDR3nt: TGTGCCAGCAGTTACTCGATCATCAGGGCGGGGGATGGCTACACCTTC
d_gene: .; j_gene: TRBJ1-5; v_gene: TRBV10-3; abundance: .; CDR3aa: CAISETWDSPQHF; CDR3nt: TGTGCCATCAGTGAGACCTGGGACTCGCCCCAGCATTTT
d_gene: .; j_gene: TRBJ1-1; v_gene: TRBV6-6; abundance: .; CDR3aa: CASSAGLYTEAFF; CDR3nt: TGTGCCAGCAGTGCGGGCCTGTACACTGAAGCTTTCTTT
d_gene: .; j_gene: TRBJ1-6; v_gene: TRBV3-1/TRBV3-2; abundance: .; CDR3aa: CASSPVGSPLHF; CDR3nt: TGTGCCAGCAGCCCCGTTGGTTCACCCCTCCACTTT
d_gene: TRBD2; j_gene: TRBJ2-1; v_gene: TRBV19; abundance: .; CDR3aa: CASSIATSGGAYNEQFF; CDR3nt: TGTGCCAGTAGTATAGCGACTAGCGGGGGGGCCTACAATGAGCAGTTCTTC
d_gene: .; j_gene: TRBJ1-1; v_gene: TRBV7-9; abundance: .; CDR3aa: CASSLEAGTEAFF; CDR3nt: TGTGCCAGCAGTCTAGAGGCGGGGACTGAAGCTTTCTTT
d_gene: TRBD1; j_gene: TRBJ1-2; v_gene: TRBV19; abundance: .; CDR3aa: CASRNVGQGIYGYTF; CDR3nt: TGTGCCAGTAGGAATGTGGGACAGGGGATTTATGGCTACACCTTC
d_gene: TRBD2; j_gene: TRBJ2-7; v_gene: TRBV11-2; abundance: .; CDR3aa: CASSPNGLAGTEQYF; CDR3nt: TGTGCCAGCAGCCCGAACGGACTAGCGGGCACCGAGCAGTACTTC
d_gene: .; j_gene: TRBJ1-3; v_gene: TRBV10-2; abundance: .; CDR3aa: CASSVASLSGNTIYF; CDR3nt: TGCGCCAGCAGTGTGGCGTCTCTCTCTGGAAACACCATATATTTT
d_gene: .; j_gene: TRBJ2-7; v_gene: TRBV30; abundance: .; CDR3aa: CAWSRNYEQYF; CDR3nt: TGTGCCTGGTCACGCAACTACGAGCAGTACTTC
d_gene: .; j_gene: TRBJ1-1; v_gene: TRBV27; abundance: .; CDR3aa: CASGTSEAFF; CDR3nt: TGTGCCAGCGGGACGTCTGAAGCTTTCTTT
d_gene: .; j_gene: TRBJ2-5; v_gene: TRBV7-2; abundance: .; CDR3aa: CASSSNRETQYF; CDR3nt: TGTGCCAGCAGCTCGAATCGGGAGACCCAGTACTTC
d_gene: .; j_gene: TRBJ2-1; v_gene: TRBV6-5; abundance: .; CDR3aa: CASRQTGASYNEQFF; CDR3nt: TGTGCCAGCAGACAGACAGGAGCCTCCTACAATGAGCAGTTCTTC
d_gene: .; j_gene: TRBJ2-2; v_gene: TRBV30; abundance: .; CDR3aa: CAWSWNFGLFF; CDR3nt: TGTGCCTGGAGCTGGAATTTTGGGCTGTTTTTT
d_gene: TRBD1; j_gene: TRBJ1-3; v_gene: TRBV7-2; abundance: .; CDR3aa: CASSLVGTGRGNTIYF; CDR3nt: TGTGCCAGCAGCCTAGTCGGGACAGGGCGTGGAAACACCATATATTTT
d_gene: TRBD2; j_gene: TRBJ2-3; v_gene: TRBV7-7; abundance: .; CDR3aa: CAINIAGGKDTQYF; CDR3nt: TGTGCCATTAACATAGCGGGAGGGAAAGATACGCAGTATTTT
d_gene: TRBD1; j_gene: TRBJ1-4; v_gene: TRBV28; abundance: .; CDR3aa: CASSPRDRGTEKLFF; CDR3nt: TGTGCCAGCAGTCCGCGGGACAGGGGGACTGAAAAACTGTTTTTT
d_gene: .; j_gene: TRBJ1-2; v_gene: TRBV19; abundance: .; CDR3aa: CASRSQEAGGYTF; CDR3nt: TGTGCCAGTAGATCCCAGGAGGCGGGCGGCTACACCTTC
d_gene: .; j_gene: TRBJ1-1; v_gene: TRBV5-4; abundance: .; CDR3aa: CASSLRMTANTEAFF; CDR3nt: TGTGCCAGCAGCTTACGGATGACGGCTAACACTGAAGCTTTCTTT
d_gene: TRBD2; j_gene: TRBJ2-7; v_gene: TRBV4-2; abundance: many; CDR3aa: CASSLGLAGAYEQYF; CDR3nt: TGTGCCAGCAGCCTCGGACTAGCGGGGGCCTACGAGCAGTACTTC
d_gene: .; j_gene: TRBJ1-2; v_gene: TRBV11-2; abundance: .; CDR3aa: CASSLGVYGDGYTF; CDR3nt: TGTGCCAGCAGCTTAGGAGTCTACGGTGATGGCTACACCTTC
d_gene: TRBD1; j_gene: TRBJ1-5; v_gene: TRBV2; abundance: .; CDR3aa: CASTLDRQGNQPQHF; CDR3nt: TGTGCCAGCACCTTGGACAGGCAAGGCAATCAGCCCCAGCATTTT
d_gene: TRBD1; j_gene: TRBJ2-7; v_gene: TRBV30; abundance: once; CDR3aa: CAWRQRGGLDEQYF; CDR3nt: TGTGCCTGGAGACAGAGAGGGGGCTTGGACGAGCAGTACTTC
d_gene: .; j_gene: TRBJ1-4; v_gene: TRBV11-1; abundance: .; CDR3aa: CASSAPGTAEKLFF; CDR3nt: TGTGCCAGCAGCGCCCCCGGGACGGCAGAAAAACTGTTTTTT
d_gene: TRBD1; j_gene: TRBJ2-7; v_gene: TRBV27; abundance: .; CDR3aa: CASSYQPGQGYEQYF; CDR3nt: TGTGCCAGCAGTTACCAACCGGGACAGGGTTACGAGCAGTACTTC
d_gene: TRBD2; j_gene: TRBJ2-1; v_gene: TRBV3-1/TRBV3-2; abundance: .; CDR3aa: CASSHNRPSGGFGEQFF; CDR3nt: TGTGCCAGCAGCCACAATCGTCCTAGCGGGGGGTTCGGTGAGCAGTTCTTC
d_gene: .; j_gene: TRBJ2-7; v_gene: TRBV5-1; abundance: .; CDR3aa: CASSLVWGPYEQYF; CDR3nt: TGCGCCAGCAGCTTGGTCTGGGGGCCCTACGAGCAGTACTTC
d_gene: .; j_gene: TRBJ1-1; v_gene: TRBV3-1/TRBV3-2; abundance: .; CDR3aa: CASSRTGNTEAFF; CDR3nt: TGTGCCAGCAGCCGTACGGGGAACACTGAAGCTTTCTTT
d_gene: .; j_gene: TRBJ1-3; v_gene: TRBV19; abundance: .; CDR3aa: CASSIAAISGNTIYF; CDR3nt: TGTGCCAGTAGTATAGCGGCGATCTCTGGAAACACCATATATTTT
d_gene: .; j_gene: TRBJ1-1; v_gene: TRBV6-6; abundance: .; CDR3aa: CASSRGIMNTEAFF; CDR3nt: TGTGCCAGCAGCCGGGGGATAATGAACACTGAAGCTTTCTTT
d_gene: .; j_gene: TRBJ1-6; v_gene: TRBV30; abundance: .; CDR3aa: CAWNLPGGRSPLHF; CDR3nt: TGTGCCTGGAACCTACCGGGAGGACGATCACCCCTCCACTTT
d_gene: .; j_gene: TRBJ1-2; v_gene: TRBV28; abundance: once; CDR3aa: CASSPGGFYGYTF; CDR3nt: TGTGCCAGCAGTCCCGGGGGGTTTTATGGCTACACCTTC
d_gene: .; j_gene: TRBJ1-5; v_gene: TRBV5-3; abundance: .; CDR3aa: CARSSTQGRYSNQPQHF; CDR3nt: TGTGCCAGAAGCTCAACACAGGGCCGTTATAGCAATCAGCCCCAGCATTTT
d_gene: .; j_gene: TRBJ1-1; v_gene: TRBV5-1; abundance: .; CDR3aa: CASSLDPGGDTEAFF; CDR3nt: TGCGCCAGCAGCTTGGACCCCGGCGGGGATACTGAAGCTTTCTTT